This TCR beta chain was documented in a study of early T cells in non-severe SARS-CoV-2 infection. This clonotype has only a few counts. Separate cDNA molecules each had unique molecular identifiers attached to them. MiXCR, run by TCRdb on the 5' RACE reads, gives a single entry per CDR3 protein. The sample holds some 61,000 distinct CDR3 sequences, around 13% seen once. Per the germline V gene, CDR1 is KGHSH and CDR2 is LQKENI. The V and J ends lost 2 bases and 8 bases respectively, with 10 bases between them. The CDR3 runs 13 residues. This clonotype was obtained from an adult who was a healthcare worker with PCR-confirmed SARS-CoV-2 infection or an uninfected control (not recorded which). Sequencing was carried out using whole blood. The chain has TRBV18 and TRBJ2-1; tentative D call: TRBD2 (5 bases). CDR3 in DNA: TGTGCCAGCTCACCAAAACGGCGGGATGAGCAGTTCTTC. Translated: CASSPKRRDEQFF.